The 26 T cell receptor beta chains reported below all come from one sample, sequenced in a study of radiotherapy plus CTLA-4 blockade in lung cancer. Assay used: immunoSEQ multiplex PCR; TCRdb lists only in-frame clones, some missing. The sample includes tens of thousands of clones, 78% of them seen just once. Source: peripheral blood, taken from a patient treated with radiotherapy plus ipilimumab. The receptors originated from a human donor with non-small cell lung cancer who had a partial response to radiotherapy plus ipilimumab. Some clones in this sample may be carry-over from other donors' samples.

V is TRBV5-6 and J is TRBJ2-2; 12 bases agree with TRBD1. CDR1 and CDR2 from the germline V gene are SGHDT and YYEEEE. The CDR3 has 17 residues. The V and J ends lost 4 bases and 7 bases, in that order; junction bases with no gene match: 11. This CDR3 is CASSPRRDRGLGGELFF. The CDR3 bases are TGTGCCAGCAGCCCCCGCCGGGACAGGGGGCTTGGCGGGGAGCTGTTTTTT.

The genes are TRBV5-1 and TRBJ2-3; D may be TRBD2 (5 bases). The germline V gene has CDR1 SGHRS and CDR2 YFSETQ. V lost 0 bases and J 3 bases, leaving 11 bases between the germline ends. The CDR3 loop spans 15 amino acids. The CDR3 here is CASSLDGVGTDTQYF. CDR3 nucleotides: TGCGCCAGCAGCTTGGACGGGGTTGGAACAGATACGCAGTATTTT.

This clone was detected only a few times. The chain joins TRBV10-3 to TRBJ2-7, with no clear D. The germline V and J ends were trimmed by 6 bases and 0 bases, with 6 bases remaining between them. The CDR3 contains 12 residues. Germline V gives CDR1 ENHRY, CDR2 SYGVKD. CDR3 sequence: CAIRAYSYEQYF. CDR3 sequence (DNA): TGTGCCATCAGAGCCTACTCCTACGAGCAGTACTTC.

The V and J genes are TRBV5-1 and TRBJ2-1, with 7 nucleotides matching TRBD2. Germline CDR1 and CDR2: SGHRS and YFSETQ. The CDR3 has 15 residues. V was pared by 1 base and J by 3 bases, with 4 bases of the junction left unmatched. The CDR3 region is CASSLYAGVYNEQFF. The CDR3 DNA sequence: TGCGCCAGCAGCTTGTATGCGGGGGTCTACAATGAGCAGTTCTTC.

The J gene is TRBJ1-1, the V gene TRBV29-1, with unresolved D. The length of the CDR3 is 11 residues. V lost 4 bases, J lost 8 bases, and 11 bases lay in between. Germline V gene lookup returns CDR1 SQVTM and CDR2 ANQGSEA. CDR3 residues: CSVVGRQEAFF. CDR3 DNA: TGCAGCGTTGTGGGCCGACAAGAAGCTTTCTTT.

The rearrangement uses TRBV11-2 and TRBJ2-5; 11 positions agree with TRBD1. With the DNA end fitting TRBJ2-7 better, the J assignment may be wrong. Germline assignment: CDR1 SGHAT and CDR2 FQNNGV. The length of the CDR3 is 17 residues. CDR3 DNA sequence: TGTGCCAGCAGCTTAGGGACAGGGGGCCTTGATTCCTACGAGCAGTACTTC. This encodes CASSLGTGGLDSYEQYF.

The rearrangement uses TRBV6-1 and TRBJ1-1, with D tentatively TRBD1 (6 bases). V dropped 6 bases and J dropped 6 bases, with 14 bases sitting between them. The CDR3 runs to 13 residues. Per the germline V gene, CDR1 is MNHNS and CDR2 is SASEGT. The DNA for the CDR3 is TGTGCCAGCAGGGAACAGGGTCGGCCTGAAGCTTTCTTT. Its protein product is CASREQGRPEAFF.

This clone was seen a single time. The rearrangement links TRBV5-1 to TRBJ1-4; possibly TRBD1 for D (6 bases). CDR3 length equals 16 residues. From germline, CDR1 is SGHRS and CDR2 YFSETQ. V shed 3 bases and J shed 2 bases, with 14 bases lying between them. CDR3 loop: CASSSLDSTTNEKLFF. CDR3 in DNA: TGCGCCAGCAGCTCGCTGGACAGTACTACTAATGAAAAACTGTTTTTT.

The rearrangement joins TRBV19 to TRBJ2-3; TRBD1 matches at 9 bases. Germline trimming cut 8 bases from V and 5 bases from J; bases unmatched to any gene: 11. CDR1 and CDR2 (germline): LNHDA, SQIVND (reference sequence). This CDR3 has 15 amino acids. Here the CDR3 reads CASASQGAGEDTQYF. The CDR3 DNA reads TGTGCCAGTGCTTCACAGGGGGCCGGGGAAGATACGCAGTATTTT.

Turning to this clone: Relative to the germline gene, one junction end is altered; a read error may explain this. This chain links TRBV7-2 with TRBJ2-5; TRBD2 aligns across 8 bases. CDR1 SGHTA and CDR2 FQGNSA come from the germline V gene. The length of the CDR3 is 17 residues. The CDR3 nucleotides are TGTGCCAGCAGCCTAGCGGGTCGGGGGGGGCACCAAGAGACCCAGTACTTC. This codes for CASSLAGRGGHQETQYF.

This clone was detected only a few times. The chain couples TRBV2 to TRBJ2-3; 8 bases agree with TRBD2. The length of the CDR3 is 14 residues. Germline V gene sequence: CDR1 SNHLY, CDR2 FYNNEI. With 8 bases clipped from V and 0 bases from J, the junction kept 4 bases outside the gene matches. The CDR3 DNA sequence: TGTGCCAGCGGTCGGGGGGGGAGCACAGATACGCAGTATTTT. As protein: CASGRGGSTDTQYF.

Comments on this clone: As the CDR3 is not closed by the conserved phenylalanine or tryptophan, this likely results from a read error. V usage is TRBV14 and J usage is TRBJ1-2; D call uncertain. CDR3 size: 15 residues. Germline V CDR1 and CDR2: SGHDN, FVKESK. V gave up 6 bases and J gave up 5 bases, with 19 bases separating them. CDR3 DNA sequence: TGTGCCAGCAGTCGTGTCACCGAGGTCGGTTATGGCTACACCCTC. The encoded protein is CASSRVTEVGYGYTL.

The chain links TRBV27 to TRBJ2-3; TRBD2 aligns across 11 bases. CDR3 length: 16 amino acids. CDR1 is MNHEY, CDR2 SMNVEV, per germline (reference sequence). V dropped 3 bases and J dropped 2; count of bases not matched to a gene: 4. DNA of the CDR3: TGTGCCAGCAGTTTGGGACTAGCGGACATCACAGATACGCAGTATTTT. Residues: CASSLGLADITDTQYF.

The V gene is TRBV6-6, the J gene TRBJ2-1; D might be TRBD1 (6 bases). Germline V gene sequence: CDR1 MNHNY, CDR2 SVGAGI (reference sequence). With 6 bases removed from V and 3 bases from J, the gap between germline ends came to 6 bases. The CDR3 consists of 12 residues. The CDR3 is CASRDSYNEQFF. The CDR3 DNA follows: TGTGCCAGCAGGGACAGCTACAATGAGCAGTTCTTC.

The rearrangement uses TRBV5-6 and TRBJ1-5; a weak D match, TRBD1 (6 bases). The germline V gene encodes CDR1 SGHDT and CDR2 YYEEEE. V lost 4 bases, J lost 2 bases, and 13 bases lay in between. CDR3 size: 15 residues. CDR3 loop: CASSVSGAGNQPQHF. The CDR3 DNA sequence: TGTGCCAGCAGCGTATCAGGGGCGGGCAATCAGCCCCAGCATTTT.

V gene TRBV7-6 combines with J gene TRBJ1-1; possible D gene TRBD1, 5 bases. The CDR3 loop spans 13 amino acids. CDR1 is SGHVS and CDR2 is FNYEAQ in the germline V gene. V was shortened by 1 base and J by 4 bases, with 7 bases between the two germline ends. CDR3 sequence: CASSLGGVTEAFF. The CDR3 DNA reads TGTGCCAGCAGCTTAGGGGGGGTCACTGAAGCTTTCTTT.

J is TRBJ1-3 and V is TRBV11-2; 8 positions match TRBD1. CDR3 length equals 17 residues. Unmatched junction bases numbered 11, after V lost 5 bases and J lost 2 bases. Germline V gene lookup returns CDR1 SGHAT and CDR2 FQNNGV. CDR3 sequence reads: CASSHRGIGTAGNTIYF. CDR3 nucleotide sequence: TGTGCCAGCAGCCACAGGGGGATAGGGACAGCTGGAAACACCATATATTTT.

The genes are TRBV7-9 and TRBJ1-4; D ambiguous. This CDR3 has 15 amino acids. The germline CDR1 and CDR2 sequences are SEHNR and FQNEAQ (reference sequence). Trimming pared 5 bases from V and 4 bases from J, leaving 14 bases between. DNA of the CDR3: TGTGCCAGCAGCCAAGCCTCCGGGAGTAATGAAAAACTGTTTTTT. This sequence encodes CASSQASGSNEKLFF.

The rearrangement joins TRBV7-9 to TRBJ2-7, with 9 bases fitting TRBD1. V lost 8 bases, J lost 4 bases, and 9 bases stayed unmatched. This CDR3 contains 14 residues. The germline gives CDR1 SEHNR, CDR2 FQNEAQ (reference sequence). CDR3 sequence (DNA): TGTGCCAGCGCTAATCCGGGACAGGGATACGAGCAGTACTTC. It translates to CASANPGQGYEQYF.

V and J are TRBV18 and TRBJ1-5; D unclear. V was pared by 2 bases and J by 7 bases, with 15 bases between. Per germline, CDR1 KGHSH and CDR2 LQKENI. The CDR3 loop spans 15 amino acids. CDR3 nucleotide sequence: TGTGCCAGCTCACCAACGCGGCAGGCGGGCCAGCCCCAGCATTTT. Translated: CASSPTRQAGQPQHF.

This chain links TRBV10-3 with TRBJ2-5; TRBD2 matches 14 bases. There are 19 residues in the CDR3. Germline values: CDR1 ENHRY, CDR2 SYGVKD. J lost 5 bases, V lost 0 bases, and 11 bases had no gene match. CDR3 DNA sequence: TGTGCCATCAGTGAGTCAGGGACCACGGGACTAGCGGGGGATGAGACCCAGTACTTC. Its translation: CAISESGTTGLAGDETQYF.

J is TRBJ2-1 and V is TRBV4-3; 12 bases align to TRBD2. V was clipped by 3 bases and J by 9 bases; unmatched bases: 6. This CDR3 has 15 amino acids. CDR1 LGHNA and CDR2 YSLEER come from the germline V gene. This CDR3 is CASSQGTSGLREQFF. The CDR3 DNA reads TGCGCCAGCAGCCAGGGGACTAGCGGGCTGCGTGAGCAGTTCTTC.

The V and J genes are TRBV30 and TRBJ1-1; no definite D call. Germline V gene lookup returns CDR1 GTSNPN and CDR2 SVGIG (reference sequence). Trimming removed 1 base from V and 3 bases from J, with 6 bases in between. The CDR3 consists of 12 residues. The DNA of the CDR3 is TGTGCCTGGAGTGGGAGGTACACTGAAGCTTTCTTT. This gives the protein CAWSGRYTEAFF.

The DNA of the CDR3 is TGCGCCAGCAGCCCCAGACTAGCGGGAGCAGATACGCAGTATTTT. Its translation: CASSPRLAGADTQYF. The V gene is TRBV4-1, the J gene TRBJ2-3; TRBD2 matches at 12 bases. Looked up from germline, CDR1 is MGHRA and CDR2 is YSYEKL. CDR3 length: 15 amino acids. After removal of 4 bases from V and 4 bases from J, the junction contained 3 bases not matched to a gene.

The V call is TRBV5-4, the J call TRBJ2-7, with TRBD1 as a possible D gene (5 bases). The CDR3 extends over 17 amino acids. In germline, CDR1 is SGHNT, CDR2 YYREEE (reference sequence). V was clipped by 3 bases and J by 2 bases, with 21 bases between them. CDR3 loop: CASSSWPQGRFPYEQYF. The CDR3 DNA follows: TGTGCCAGCAGCTCCTGGCCGCAGGGTCGGTTTCCCTACGAGCAGTACTTC.

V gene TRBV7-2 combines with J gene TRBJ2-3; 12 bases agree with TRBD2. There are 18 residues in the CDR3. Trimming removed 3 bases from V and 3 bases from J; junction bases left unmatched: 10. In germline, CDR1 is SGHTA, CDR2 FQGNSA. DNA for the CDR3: TGTGCCAGCAGCTTCCGGACTAGCGGGGTCAGCGCGACAGATACGCAGTATTTT. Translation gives CASSFRTSGVSATDTQYF.